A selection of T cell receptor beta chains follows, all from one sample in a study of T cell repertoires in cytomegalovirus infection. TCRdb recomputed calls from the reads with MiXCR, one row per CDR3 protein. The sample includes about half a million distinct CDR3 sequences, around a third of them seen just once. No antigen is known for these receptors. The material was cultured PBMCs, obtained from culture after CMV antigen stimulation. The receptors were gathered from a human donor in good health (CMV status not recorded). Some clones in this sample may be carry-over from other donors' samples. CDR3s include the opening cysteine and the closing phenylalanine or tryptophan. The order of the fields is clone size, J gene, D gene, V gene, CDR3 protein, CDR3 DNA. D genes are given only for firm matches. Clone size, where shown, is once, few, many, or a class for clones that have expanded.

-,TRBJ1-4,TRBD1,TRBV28,CASSLWGQGSATNEKLFF,TGTGCCAGCAGTTTATGGGGACAGGGGTCCGCAACTAATGAAAAACTGTTTTTT
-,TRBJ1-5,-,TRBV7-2,CASSSPGRGLGNQPQHF,TGTGCCAGCAGCTCCCCCGGCCGGGGGCTAGGCAATCAGCCCCAGCATTTT
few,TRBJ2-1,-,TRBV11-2,CASTQDYSFYNEQFF,TGTGCCAGCACGCAGGACTATTCTTTCTACAATGAGCAGTTCTTC
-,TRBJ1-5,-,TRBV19,CASSPWGNSNQPQHF,TGTGCCAGTAGCCCATGGGGGAATAGCAATCAGCCCCAGCATTTT
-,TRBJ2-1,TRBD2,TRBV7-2,CASSLGLAGRQSSYNEQFF,TGTGCCAGCAGCTTAGGTCTAGCGGGCCGCCAGAGCTCCTACAATGAGCAGTTCTTC
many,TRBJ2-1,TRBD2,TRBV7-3,CASSNRDYRPRNEQFF,TGTGCCAGCAGCAACCGGGACTATAGGCCGCGGAATGAGCAGTTCTTC
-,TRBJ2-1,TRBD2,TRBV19,CASSIATSANNEQFF,TGTGCCAGTAGTATAGCTACTAGCGCCAACAATGAGCAGTTCTTC
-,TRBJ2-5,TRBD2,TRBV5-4,CASSLQRGKETQYF,TGTGCCAGCAGCTTGCAGCGGGGTAAAGAGACCCAGTACTTC
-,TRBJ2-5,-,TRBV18,CASSPGRDETQYF,TGTGCCAGCTCACCTGGCAGGGATGAGACCCAGTACTTC
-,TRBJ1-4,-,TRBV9,CASSRLDRNEKLFF,TGTGCCAGCAGCAGGTTAGACCGTAATGAAAAACTGTTTTTT
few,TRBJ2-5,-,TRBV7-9,CASSSEDSKETQYF,TGTGCCAGCAGCTCCGAGGACAGTAAGGAGACCCAGTACTTC
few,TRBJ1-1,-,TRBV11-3,CASSSGGMNTEAFF,TGTGCCAGCAGCTCGGGGGGGATGAACACTGAAGCTTTCTTT
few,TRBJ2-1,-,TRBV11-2,CASTNPINNEQFF,TGTGCCAGCACCAACCCGATAAACAATGAGCAGTTCTTC
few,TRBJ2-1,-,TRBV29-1,CSVEDLWVLEQFF,TGCAGCGTTGAAGATCTTTGGGTACTCGAGCAGTTCTTC
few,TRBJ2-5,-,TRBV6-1,CASSLNSAETQYF,TGTGCCAGCAGTCTTAATTCAGCCGAGACCCAGTACTTC
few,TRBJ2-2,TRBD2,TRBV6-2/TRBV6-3,CASSRRLAGGLDTGELFF,TGTGCCAGCAGTAGAAGGCTAGCGGGAGGTTTAGACACCGGGGAGCTGTTTTTT
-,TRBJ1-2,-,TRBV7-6,CASSQLGNYGYTF,TGTGCCAGCAGCCAGTTGGGGAACTATGGCTACACCTTC
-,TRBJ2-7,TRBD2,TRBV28,CASSPQLAETYEQYF,TGTGCCAGCAGTCCCCAGCTAGCGGAAACCTACGAGCAGTACTTC
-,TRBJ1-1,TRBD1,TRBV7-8,CASTKGGVQGDAFF,TGTGCCAGCACCAAGGGGGGGGTCCAGGGGGATGCTTTCTTT
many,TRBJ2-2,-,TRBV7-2,CASSLGTGELFF,TGTGCCAGCAGCCTGGGCACCGGGGAGCTGTTTTTT
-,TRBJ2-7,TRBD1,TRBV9,CASSAGDRAVGEQYF,TGTGCCAGCAGTGCGGGGGACAGGGCCGTGGGGGAGCAGTACTTC
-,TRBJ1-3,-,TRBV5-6,CASSLEGNTFGNTIYF,TGTGCCAGCAGCTTGGAAGGGAATACTTTTGGAAACACCATATATTTT
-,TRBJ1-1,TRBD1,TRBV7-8,CASSFPGTGVEGEAFF,TGTGCCAGCAGCTTCCCTGGGACAGGGGTTGAGGGTGAAGCTTTCTTT
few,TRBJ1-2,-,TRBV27,CASRGESGGYTF,TGTGCCAGCAGAGGGGAATCTGGCGGCTACACCTTC
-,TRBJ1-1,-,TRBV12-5,CASGLWPEAFF,TGTGCTAGTGGTCTTTGGCCTGAAGCTTTCTTT
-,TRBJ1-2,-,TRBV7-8,CASSPAYYGYTF,TGTGCCAGCAGCCCCGCGTACTATGGCTACACCTTC
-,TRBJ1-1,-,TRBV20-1,CSATLSSGNTEAFF,TGCAGTGCTACCCTCAGCTCGGGGAACACTGAAGCTTTCTTT
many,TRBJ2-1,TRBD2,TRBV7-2,CASSPNPGLAEGFTYNEQFF,TGTGCCAGCAGCCCAAATCCGGGACTAGCGGAGGGGTTTACTTACAATGAGCAGTTCTTC
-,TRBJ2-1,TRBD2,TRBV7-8,CASSSPTSGRYEQFF,TGTGCCAGCAGCTCCCCGACTAGCGGGAGATATGAGCAGTTCTTC
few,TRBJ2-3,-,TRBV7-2,CASSPRSPTSFTQYF,TGTGCCAGCAGCCCGAGGAGCCCCACCTCCTTCACGCAGTATTTT
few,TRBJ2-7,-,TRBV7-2,CASREGIRRAEQYF,TGTGCCAGCAGAGAGGGGATAAGGCGCGCCGAGCAGTACTTC
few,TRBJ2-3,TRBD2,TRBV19,CASTLGLGTDTQYF,TGTGCCAGTACCCTGGGACTAGGCACAGATACGCAGTATTTT
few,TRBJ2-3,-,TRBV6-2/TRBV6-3,CASSHGAGRMDTQYF,TGTGCCAGCAGCCACGGGGCAGGTCGCATGGATACGCAGTATTTT
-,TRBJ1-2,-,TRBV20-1,CSAGGLSPYGYTF,TGCAGTGCCGGGGGTCTCTCCCCCTATGGCTACACCTTC
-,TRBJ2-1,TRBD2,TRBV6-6,CASSYRPALAGSDNEQFF,TGTGCCAGCAGTTACAGACCCGCCCTAGCGGGAAGTGACAATGAGCAGTTCTTC
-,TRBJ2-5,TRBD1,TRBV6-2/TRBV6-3,CASSYSTGGFETQYF,TGTGCCAGCAGTTACTCTACAGGGGGCTTCGAGACCCAGTACTTC
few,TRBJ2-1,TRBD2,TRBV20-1,CSASFLAGGIDEQFF,TGCAGTGCTAGCTTCCTAGCGGGAGGGATCGATGAGCAGTTCTTC
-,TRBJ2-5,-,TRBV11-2,CASSLMTDQETQYF,TGTGCCAGCAGCTTAATGACAGACCAAGAGACCCAGTACTTC
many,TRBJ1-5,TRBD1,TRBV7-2,CASSSTGGGNQPQHF,TGTGCCAGCAGCTCTACAGGGGGAGGCAATCAGCCCCAGCATTTT
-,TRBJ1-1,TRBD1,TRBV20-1,CSAVQGLRTEAFF,TGCAGTGCTGTACAGGGGTTGAGGACTGAAGCTTTCTTT
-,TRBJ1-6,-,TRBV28,CASRPGTTYNSPLHF,TGTGCCAGCAGGCCAGGGACAACCTATAATTCACCCCTCCACTTT
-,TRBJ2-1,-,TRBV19,CASSIPHSRNEQFF,TGTGCCAGTAGTATCCCCCACTCCCGCAATGAGCAGTTCTTC
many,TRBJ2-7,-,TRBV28,CASSLHYEQYF,TGTGCCAGCAGCTTACACTACGAGCAGTACTTC
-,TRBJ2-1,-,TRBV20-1,CSASQGSAYNEQFF,TGCAGTGCTAGTCAGGGGTCAGCCTACAATGAGCAGTTCTTC
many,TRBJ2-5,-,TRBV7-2,CASSPNQETQYF,TGTGCCAGCAGCCCCAACCAAGAGACCCAGTACTTC
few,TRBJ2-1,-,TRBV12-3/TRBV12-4,CASSDLSSYNEQFF,TGTGCCAGCAGCGACTTGAGCTCCTACAATGAGCAGTTCTTC
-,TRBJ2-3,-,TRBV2,CASPEGSTDTQYF,TGTGCCAGCCCAGAGGGTAGCACAGATACGCAGTATTTT
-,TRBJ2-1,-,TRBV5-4,CASSLGLAWGNEQFF,TGTGCCAGCAGCTTGGGTTTAGCGTGGGGCAATGAGCAGTTCTTC
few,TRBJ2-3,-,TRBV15,CATSRGPQGDTQYF,TGTGCCACCAGCAGAGGTCCACAGGGCGATACGCAGTATTTT
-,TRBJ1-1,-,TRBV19,CASSIRAVNTEAFF,TGTGCCAGTAGTATACGGGCAGTAAACACTGAAGCTTTCTTT
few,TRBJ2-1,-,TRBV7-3,CASSLTGQGGNEQFF,TGTGCCAGCAGCTTAACTGGGCAGGGAGGCAATGAGCAGTTCTTC
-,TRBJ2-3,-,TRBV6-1,CASINRPKTSTDTQYF,TGTGCCAGCATCAACCGACCGAAGACAAGCACAGATACGCAGTATTTT
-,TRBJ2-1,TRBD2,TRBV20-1,CSARAGTSGRGEQFF,TGCAGTGCTAGAGCCGGGACTAGCGGGAGAGGTGAGCAGTTCTTC
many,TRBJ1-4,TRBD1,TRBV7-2,CASSLAGQGLNEKLFF,TGTGCCAGCAGCCTGGCGGGACAGGGCCTCAATGAAAAACTGTTTTTT
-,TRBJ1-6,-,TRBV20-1,CSARRATDSPLHF,TGCAGTGCTAGAAGAGCCACCGATTCACCCCTCCACTTT
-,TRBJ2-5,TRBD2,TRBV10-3,CATEGLFQETQYF,TGTGCCACAGAGGGACTATTTCAAGAGACCCAGTACTTC
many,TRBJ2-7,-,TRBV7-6,CASSLEAAYEQYF,TGTGCCAGCAGCTTAGAGGCAGCCTACGAGCAGTACTTC
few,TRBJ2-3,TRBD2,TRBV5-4,CASSSRTSGSPDTQYF,TGTGCCAGCAGCTCCCGGACTAGCGGGTCACCAGATACGCAGTATTTT
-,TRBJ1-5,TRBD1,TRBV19,CASSMGIRGISNQPQHF,TGTGCCAGTAGTATGGGGATCAGGGGGATTAGCAATCAGCCCCAGCATTTT